Below are 18 T cell receptor beta chains sequenced from a single sample in a study of graft-versus-host responses after intestinal transplantation (dated by TCRdb to the early 2020s). Receptor libraries were prepared by the immunoSEQ multiplex PCR assay. TCRdb retrieved this table from immuneACCESS and kept in-frame rearrangements only. Not all clones are present; in checked studies, unresolved V genes account for under half, and no reason is known for the remainder. The sample has roughly 100,000 clones on record, more than 85% of them singletons. Clones ranked in the top ten supply about 1% of the sample. The sample's time point, from its label and the paper: cells obtained before transplantation from donor or recipient. No antigen is known for these receptors. This specimen was unstimulated CD4+ T cells sorted from spleen or lymph node cells, taken before intestinal transplant. These receptors all stem from a human donor who received an intestinal transplant.

J is TRBJ2-7 and V is TRBV7-3; 10 nucleotides align to TRBD1. Trimming at V came to 1 base and at J to 2 bases, leaving 2 bases not matched to a gene. The CDR3 loop spans 15 amino acids. Germline lookup yields CDR1 SGHTA and CDR2 FQGTGA. CDR3 in amino acids: CASSLMGQGPYEQYF. In nucleotides, the CDR3 is TGTGCCAGCAGCTTAATGGGACAGGGGCCCTACGAGCAGTACTTC.

This rearrangement joins TRBV5-1 to TRBJ1-2, with 11 bases identical to TRBD1. Per the germline V gene, CDR1 is SGHRS and CDR2 is YFSETQ. This CDR3 has 15 amino acids. Unmatched junction bases numbered 7, after V lost 4 bases and J lost 5 bases. CDR3 sequence (DNA): TGCGCCAGCAGCCCCTGGACAGGGGGCATGTATGGCTACACCTTC. Amino acid sequence: CASSPWTGGMYGYTF.

Sample share makes this clone medium-sized. The sample holds other DNA sequences that translate to the same CDR3. This chain links TRBV2 with TRBJ2-7; 7 positions agree with TRBD1. Germline CDR1 SNHLY, CDR2 FYNNEI. J was trimmed by 0 bases and V by 1 base; bases with no gene match: 3. The CDR3 extends over 15 amino acids. DNA for the CDR3: TGTGCCAGCAGTGAAGAGGCAGGGGGCTCCTACGAGCAGTACTTC. This codes for CASSEEAGGSYEQYF.

V and J are TRBV7-6 and TRBJ1-2; the D gene is possibly TRBD1 (6 bases). V dropped 2 bases and J dropped 6 bases, with 16 bases sitting between them. The CDR3 sequence is 15 residues long. CDR1 is SGHVS and CDR2 is FNYEAQ in the germline V gene. CDR3 region: CASSLRPGQQNGYTF. CDR3 DNA sequence: TGTGCCAGCAGCTTACGCCCGGGACAACAAAATGGCTACACCTTC.

V and J are TRBV18 and TRBJ2-6; D unresolved. This CDR3 comprises 15 residues. Germline V gene lookup returns CDR1 KGHSH and CDR2 LQKENI. The V and J ends lost 6 bases and 2 bases respectively, with 11 bases between them. The CDR3 region has the DNA TGTGCCAGCTCCCGGGTGGACGCTGGGGCCAACGTCCTGACTTTC. Amino acids: CASSRVDAGANVLTF.

CDR3 DNA: TGCGCCAGCAGCGCCGGACAGGTCAAAAACATTCAGTACTTC. Translated: CASSAGQVKNIQYF. V usage is TRBV5-1 and J usage is TRBJ2-4, with 7 bases that match TRBD1. This CDR3 region has 14 residues. The V and J ends lost 4 bases and 3 bases, in that order; junction bases with no gene match: 4. Germline V gives CDR1 SGHRS, CDR2 YFSETQ.

This sequence joins TRBV10-2 and TRBJ2-5; 7 bases line up with TRBD2. Gene TRBJ2-7 matches the end of the DNA better, so the J call may be wrong. CDR1 is WSHSY, CDR2 SAAADI, per germline. The CDR3 loop spans 18 amino acids. In DNA, the CDR3 is TGCGCCAGCAGTGAGTCTGGTCGGGGAGCTAGCGGTTCCTACGAGCAGTACTTC. Amino acid sequence: CASSESGRGASGSYEQYF.

DNA for the CDR3: TGTGCCAGCAGTCTTGCCGGGGGGGGCACAGATACGCAGTATTTT. Its protein is CASSLAGGGTDTQYF. The gene calls are TRBV5-4 and TRBJ2-3, with 8 bases lining up with TRBD2. Losses at the gene ends were 5 bases for V and 1 base for J; bases not matched to a gene: 6. The germline V gene encodes CDR1 SGHNT and CDR2 YYREEE (reference sequence). This CDR3 comprises 15 residues. Together with reference TRBV5-4 and TRBJ2-3, the CDR3 gives the full variable domain: ETGVTQSPTHLIKTRGQQVTLRCSSQSGHNTVSWYQQALGQGPQFIFQYYREEENGRGNFPPRFSGLQFPNYSSELNVNALELDDSALYLCASSLAGGGTDTQYFGPGTRLTVL.

The chain uses TRBV7-9 and TRBJ2-5, with unresolved D. V was trimmed by 5 bases and J by 5 bases, leaving 15 bases between them. Germline values: CDR1 SEHNR, CDR2 FQNEAQ (reference sequence). This CDR3 region has 14 residues. CDR3 DNA: TGTGCCAGCAGCCCCAGAGACGTGGGTGAGACCCAGTACTTC. This encodes CASSPRDVGETQYF. The variable domain in full, with the rest retrieved from reference TRBV7-9 and TRBJ2-5, is DTGVSQNPRHKITKRGQNVTFRCDPISEHNRLYWYRQTLGQGPEFLTYFQNEAQLEKSRLLSDRFSAERPKGSFSTLEIQRTEQGDSAMYLCASSPRDVGETQYFGPGTRLLVL.

The gene calls are TRBV5-1 and TRBJ2-5; the D is unclear. The CDR3 totals 13 residues. In germline, CDR1 is SGHRS, CDR2 YFSETQ. Trimming removed 4 bases from V and 5 bases from J, with 12 bases in between. DNA for the CDR3: TGCGCCAGCAGCCAAACCCTAGTGGAGACCCAGTACTTC. Encoded protein: CASSQTLVETQYF. Full variable domain (rest looked up from reference TRBV5-1 and TRBJ2-5): KAGVTQTPRYLIKTRGQQVTLSCSPISGHRSVSWYQQTPGQGLQFLFEYFSETQRNKGNFPGRFSGRQFSNSRSEMNVSTLELGDSALYLCASSQTLVETQYFGPGTRLLVL.

The V gene is TRBV7-3, the J gene TRBJ2-2, with D hard to call. The CDR3 consists of 14 residues. Per germline, CDR1 SGHTA and CDR2 FQGTGA. With 3 bases removed from V and 0 bases from J, the gap between germline ends came to 5 bases. In DNA form, the CDR3 reads TGTGCCAGCAGCTTTCAAGCGAACACCGGGGAGCTGTTTTTT. It specifies CASSFQANTGELFF.

The V call is TRBV5-6, the J call TRBJ1-5; the match to TRBD1 covers 12 bases. Germline lookup yields CDR1 SGHDT and CDR2 YYEEEE. The V segment lost 0 bases and the J segment 7 bases; nucleotides outside the gene matches: 5. The CDR3 is 16 residues long. Written as DNA, the CDR3 is TGTGCCAGCAGCTTGGGCGGGACAGGGGGCGAACAGCCCCAGCATTTT. Its protein product is CASSLGGTGGEQPQHF.

V is TRBV2 and J is TRBJ2-7, with D tentatively TRBD1 (8 bases). This CDR3 region has 15 residues. V was trimmed by 7 bases and J by 2 bases, leaving 18 bases between them. Germline CDR1 and CDR2: SNHLY and FYNNEI. CDR3 protein: CASKDRVGRAYEQYF. The CDR3 DNA reads TGTGCCAGCAAGGACAGGGTAGGGAGGGCCTACGAGCAGTACTTC.

The chain employs TRBV18 and TRBJ1-1, with 8 bases lining up with TRBD1. Per the germline V gene, CDR1 is KGHSH and CDR2 is LQKENI. There are 16 residues in the CDR3. V lost 1 base, J lost 5 bases, and 9 bases stayed unmatched. DNA for the CDR3: TGTGCCAGCTCACCACGGGGGGCACAGGGGGGTACTGAAGCTTTCTTT. Its protein product is CASSPRGAQGGTEAFF.

This clone was observed a handful of times. The chain recombines TRBV6-6 with TRBJ2-1; D call uncertain. V was cut by 4 bases and J by 7 bases, with 14 bases left in between. The germline V gene has CDR1 MNHNY and CDR2 SVGAGI (reference sequence). The CDR3 is made up of 14 amino acids. Here the CDR3 reads CASSSALRLNEQFF. CDR3 DNA sequence: TGTGCCAGCAGTTCCGCATTAAGGTTGAATGAGCAGTTCTTC.

This chain joins TRBV28 and TRBJ1-6, with TRBD1 matching over 7 bases. CDR3 length: 15 residues. J lost 9 bases, V lost 10 bases, and 15 bases had no gene match. Germline V lookup: CDR1 MDHEN, CDR2 SYDVKM. CDR3 DNA sequence: TGTGCCACAAACTTACACAGGGGAGCAGGTTCACCCCTCCACTTT. Its translation: CATNLHRGAGSPLHF.

The chain has TRBV10-2 and TRBJ2-7; 14 positions match TRBD2. This CDR3 contains 17 residues. The germline V gene encodes CDR1 WSHSY and CDR2 SAAADI. Germline trimming cut 6 bases from V and 1 base from J; bases unmatched to any gene: 8. The CDR3 nucleotides read TGCGCCAGCAGCGGGACTAGCGGGGGCCCGTGGTCCTACGAGCAGTACTTC. It specifies CASSGTSGGPWSYEQYF.

The chain couples TRBV18 to TRBJ2-1; 7 nucleotides agree with TRBD2. Trimming at V came to 10 bases and at J to 5 bases, leaving 5 bases not matched to a gene. The CDR3 runs to 12 residues. Germline CDR1 KGHSH, CDR2 LQKENI. The chain's CDR3 is CATRGSNNEQFF. As DNA, the CDR3 is TGTGCCACGCGCGGGAGCAACAATGAGCAGTTCTTC.